This entry lists 15 T cell receptor beta chains sequenced from one sample in a study of PD-L1 blockade in urothelial cancer (dated by TCRdb to 2016 to 2017). The sample's time point, from its label and the paper: peripheral blood 6 weeks after treatment start. The library was built by means of the immunoSEQ multiplex PCR assay. TCRdb provides this immuneACCESS table in a form limited to in-frame rearrangements. Some clones are lacking; in checked studies, under half of them reflect an unresolved V gene, and why the rest are absent is not known. Across this sample there are over 70,000 clones, with roughly 85% seen only once. Approximately 8% of the sample is taken by the ten largest. The sequencing here drew on PBMCs, taken around atezolizumab (anti-PD-L1) treatment. All receptors derive from a man aged 65 to 79 with urothelial cancer.

Worth noting for this clone: This sample also contains other DNA sequences that code for the same CDR3. This chain uses TRBV9 with TRBJ1-1; D possibly corresponds to TRBD1 (5 bases). The CDR3 sequence is 14 residues long. Per germline, CDR1 SGDLS and CDR2 YYNGEE. V was pared by 4 bases and J by 3 bases, with 13 bases between. CDR3 protein: CASSIQGGDTEAFF. The CDR3 DNA follows: TGTGCCAGCAGCATCCAGGGAGGGGACACTGAAGCTTTCTTT.

This chain's CDR3 is CASTLGGGRGETQYF. The DNA for the CDR3 is TGTGCCAGCACACTGGGCGGGGGAAGGGGAGAGACCCAGTACTTC. The rearrangement links TRBV2 to TRBJ2-5, with 7 bases that match TRBD2. CDR3 size: 15 residues. From germline, CDR1 is SNHLY and CDR2 FYNNEI. V shed 7 bases and J 4 bases; nucleotides not matched to a gene: 12.

The CDR3 bases are TGTGCCAGCAGCGACAGAATTTATAGCAATCAGCCCCAGCATTTT. Its protein product is CASSDRIYSNQPQHF. The chain recombines TRBV6-5 with TRBJ1-5, with D perhaps matching TRBD1 (5 bases). The CDR3 extends over 15 amino acids. The germline CDR1 and CDR2 sequences are MNHEY and SVGAGI. With 6 bases removed from V and 0 bases from J, the gap between germline ends came to 12 bases.

The chain couples TRBV7-9 to TRBJ2-3, with 12 positions matching TRBD2. CDR1 is SEHNR and CDR2 is FQNEAQ in the germline V gene (reference sequence). The CDR3 covers 18 residues. J gave up 2 bases and V 4 bases, and 10 bases lay outside the gene matches. DNA for the CDR3: TGTGCCAGCAGCTCGCTAGCGGGGGGGCCTGGAGACACAGATACGCAGTATTTT. It encodes CASSSLAGGPGDTDTQYF.

The chain uses TRBV7-2 and TRBJ1-1, with D tentatively TRBD1 (6 bases). V gave up 4 bases and J gave up 0 bases, with 12 bases separating them. Germline V lookup: CDR1 SGHTA, CDR2 FQGNSA. The CDR3 runs 15 residues. CDR3 nucleotide sequence: TGTGCCAGCAGCTCAGGGGTAATAATGAACACTGAAGCTTTCTTT. Residues: CASSSGVIMNTEAFF.

The V gene is TRBV5-1, the J gene TRBJ2-2; 11 bases line up with TRBD2. The CDR3 loop spans 16 amino acids. The V gene end was trimmed by 2 bases and the J gene end by 5 bases; junction bases not matched to a gene: 5. From germline, CDR1 is SGHRS and CDR2 YFSETQ. The CDR3 nucleotides read TGCGCCAGCAGCTTACTGGGGACTAGCGGAACCGGGGAGCTGTTTTTT. It specifies CASSLLGTSGTGELFF. The entire variable domain, with the rest obtained from reference TRBV5-1 and TRBJ2-2, is as follows: KAGVTQTPRYLIKTRGQQVTLSCSPISGHRSVSWYQQTPGQGLQFLFEYFSETQRNKGNFPGRFSGRQFSNSRSEMNVSTLELGDSALYLCASSLLGTSGTGELFFGEGSRLTVL.

This clone came up a few times. The chain has TRBV7-2 and TRBJ1-3, with D unresolved. Trimming pared 3 bases from V and 4 bases from J, leaving 10 bases between. The V gene's germline CDR1 is SGHTA and CDR2 FQGNSA. This CDR3 is built from 14 residues. The DNA of the CDR3 is TGTGCCAGCAGCTTCCCCGACGGGGGAAACACCATATATTTT. This translates into CASSFPDGGNTIYF.

The genes are TRBV7-2 and TRBJ2-5; 9 bases align to TRBD2. The CDR3 totals 15 residues. Trimming cost V 4 bases and J 1 base; bases outside gene matches: 4. The germline V gene has CDR1 SGHTA and CDR2 FQGNSA. The DNA of the CDR3 is TGTGCCAGCAGCTCCGGTAGCGGGAGCCAAGAGACCCAGTACTTC. Amino acid sequence: CASSSGSGSQETQYF.

V gene TRBV6-6 combines with J gene TRBJ2-1; 8 nucleotides line up with TRBD2. V was clipped by 0 bases and J by 6 bases; unmatched bases: 4. Looked up from germline, CDR1 is MNHNY and CDR2 is SVGAGI (reference sequence). CDR3 length: 15 residues. The CDR3 DNA sequence: TGTGCCAGCAGTTACTCGAGCGGGAGTCGCAATGAGCAGTTCTTC. Its translation is CASSYSSGSRNEQFF.

The chain is built from TRBV10-3 and TRBJ1-1; 9 bases agree with TRBD1. This CDR3 has 14 residues. The ends lost 5 bases at V and 6 bases at J; junction bases unmatched: 7. Germline CDR1 ENHRY, CDR2 SYGVKD. The CDR3 region has the DNA TGTGCCATCAGTCCCCGGACAGGGGCACCTGAAGCTTTCTTT. Protein product: CAISPRTGAPEAFF.

This clone showed up just once. The V and J genes are TRBV23-1 and TRBJ2-7; a weak D match, TRBD1 (6 bases). TRBV23-1 is designated an ORF whose function remains uncertain. The CDR3 runs to 11 residues. V lost 9 bases to trimming and J lost 2 bases, with 8 bases between them. The CDR3 is CARQGTYEQYF. CDR3 nucleotides: TGCGCCAGACAGGGAACCTACGAGCAGTACTTC.

The chain joins TRBV4-2 to TRBJ2-7, with D perhaps matching TRBD1 (6 bases). Germline V lookup: CDR1 LGHNA, CDR2 YNFKEQ. The CDR3 is 13 residues long. Trimming shortened V by 0 bases and J by 4 bases, and 7 bases separated the two germline ends. The CDR3 region is CASSQERGYEQYF. CDR3 sequence (DNA): TGTGCCAGCAGCCAAGAGAGGGGGTACGAGCAGTACTTC.

This chain connects TRBV7-2 to TRBJ2-1; a possible D gene is TRBD2 (6 bases). The CDR3 covers 14 residues. Trimming left V 0 bases short and J 7 bases short, with 10 bases between. The germline CDR1 and CDR2 sequences are SGHTA and FQGNSA. The CDR3 loop reads CASSLAGGRNEQFF. CDR3 sequence (DNA): TGTGCCAGCAGCTTAGCGGGAGGACGTAATGAGCAGTTCTTC.

This clone showed up many times. This chain connects TRBV7-2 to TRBJ1-5; D not resolved. Per germline, CDR1 SGHTA and CDR2 FQGNSA. The CDR3 consists of 15 residues. Trimming took 0 bases from V and 2 from J, leaving 8 bases between them. The CDR3 nucleotides read TGTGCCAGCAGCTTAGCCGGTCGGGGCAATCAGCCCCAGCATTTT. Its protein is CASSLAGRGNQPQHF.

The V and J genes are TRBV6-5 and TRBJ2-3; TRBD2 is a possible D gene (7 bases). This CDR3 is built from 16 residues. CDR1 MNHEY and CDR2 SVGAGI come from the germline V gene. Trimming pared 4 bases from V and 5 bases from J, leaving 19 bases between. The CDR3 DNA reads as TGTGCCAGCAGTTCCGTTGGGGGGGGGCGCGGAGATACGCAGTATTTT. This translates into CASSSVGGGRGDTQYF.